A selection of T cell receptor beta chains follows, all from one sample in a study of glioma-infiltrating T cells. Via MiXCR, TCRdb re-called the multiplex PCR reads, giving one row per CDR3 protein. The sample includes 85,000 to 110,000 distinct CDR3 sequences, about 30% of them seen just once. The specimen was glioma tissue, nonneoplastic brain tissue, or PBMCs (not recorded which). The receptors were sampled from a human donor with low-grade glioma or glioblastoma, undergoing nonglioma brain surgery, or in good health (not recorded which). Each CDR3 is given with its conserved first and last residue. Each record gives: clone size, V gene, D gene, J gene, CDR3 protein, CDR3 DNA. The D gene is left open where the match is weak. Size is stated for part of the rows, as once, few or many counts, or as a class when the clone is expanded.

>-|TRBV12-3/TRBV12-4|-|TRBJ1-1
CASSLGPGRAEAFF
TGTGCCAGCAGTTTAGGTCCAGGGAGGGCTGAAGCTTTCTTT
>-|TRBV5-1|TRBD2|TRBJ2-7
CASRAGGRGRYEQYF
TGCGCCAGCAGAGCGGGAGGCAGGGGAAGGTACGAGCAGTACTTC
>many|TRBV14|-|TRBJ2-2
CASSLVSGNTGELFF
TGTGCCAGCAGCCTAGTTAGCGGAAACACCGGGGAGCTGTTTTTT
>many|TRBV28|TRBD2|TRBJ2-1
CASSLAGNYYNEQFF
TGTGCCAGCAGTCTAGCGGGGAACTACTACAATGAGCAGTTCTTC
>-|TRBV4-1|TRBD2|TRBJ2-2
CASSQLTSSGELFF
TGCGCCAGCAGCCAACTGACTAGCTCCGGGGAGCTGTTTTTT
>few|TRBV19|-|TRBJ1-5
CASSTTQGRKPQHF
TGTGCCAGTAGTACCACACAAGGACGTAAGCCCCAGCATTTT
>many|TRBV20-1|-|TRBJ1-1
CSAPGRAENTEAFF
TGCAGTGCCCCGGGACGGGCTGAGAACACTGAAGCTTTCTTT
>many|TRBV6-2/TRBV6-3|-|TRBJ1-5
CASSYGGGNQPQHF
TGTGCCAGCAGTTACGGGGGCGGCAATCAGCCCCAGCATTTT
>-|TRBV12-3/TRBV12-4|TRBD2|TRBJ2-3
CASSLAGGNTDTQYF
TGTGCCAGCAGTTTAGCGGGGGGGAATACAGATACGCAGTATTTT
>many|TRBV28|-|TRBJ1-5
CASSLTVVYSNQPQHF
TGTGCCAGCAGTCTTACGGTAGTCTATAGCAATCAGCCCCAGCATTTT
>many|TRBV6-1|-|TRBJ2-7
CASRVASHYEQYF
TGTGCCAGCAGGGTAGCGAGCCACTACGAGCAGTACTTC
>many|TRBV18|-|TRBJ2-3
CASSDERTDTQYF
TGTGCCAGCTCCGATGAGAGAACAGATACGCAGTATTTT
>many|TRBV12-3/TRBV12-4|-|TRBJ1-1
CASMKEEGTEAFF
TGTGCCAGCATGAAAGAAGAGGGCACTGAAGCTTTCTTT
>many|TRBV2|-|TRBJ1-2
CASSVYRNNYGYTF
TGTGCCAGCAGTGTATACAGAAACAACTATGGCTACACCTTC
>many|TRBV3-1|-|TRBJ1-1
CASSLEMNTEAFF
TGTGCCAGCAGTCTTGAGATGAACACTGAAGCTTTCTTT
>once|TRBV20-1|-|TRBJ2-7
CSARDPAGTSYEQYF
TGCAGTGCTAGAGATCCGGCAGGGACTTCCTACGAGCAGTACTTC
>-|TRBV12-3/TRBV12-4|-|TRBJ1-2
CASSRDQAIDGYTF
TGTGCCAGCAGTCGGGACCAAGCTATTGATGGCTACACCTTC
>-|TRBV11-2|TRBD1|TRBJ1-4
CASIAGTGSTNEKLFF
TGTGCCAGCATCGCCGGGACAGGCTCAACTAATGAAAAACTGTTTTTT
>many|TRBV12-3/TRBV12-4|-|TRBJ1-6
CASSLIRNSPLHF
TGTGCCAGCAGTTTAATCCGAAATTCACCCCTCCACTTT
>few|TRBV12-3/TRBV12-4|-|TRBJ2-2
CASSLVFLGELFF
TGTGCCAGCAGTTTGGTCTTTCTCGGGGAGCTGTTTTTT
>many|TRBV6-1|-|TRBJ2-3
CASSDISSTDTQYF
TGTGCCAGCAGCGATATTAGCAGTACAGATACGCAGTATTTT
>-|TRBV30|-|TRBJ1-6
CAWTRQGDSPLHF
TGTGCCTGGACCCGCCAGGGTGATTCACCCCTCCACTTT
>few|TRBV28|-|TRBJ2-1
CASPHFIEQFF
TGTGCCAGTCCCCATTTCATTGAGCAGTTCTTC
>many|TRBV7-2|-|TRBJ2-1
CASSLWAGSSYNEQFF
TGTGCCAGCAGCTTATGGGCGGGGAGCTCCTACAATGAGCAGTTCTTC
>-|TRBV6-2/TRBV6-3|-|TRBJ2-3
CAIRGAPPDTQYF
TGTGCCATCCGGGGGGCCCCCCCAGATACGCAGTATTTT
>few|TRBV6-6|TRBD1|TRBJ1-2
CASSYLDRAKGYTF
TGTGCCAGCAGTTACCTTGACAGGGCGAAGGGCTACACCTTC
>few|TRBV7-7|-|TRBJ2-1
CASSLSGGLYNEQFF
TGTGCTAGCAGCTTGTCAGGGGGACTATACAATGAGCAGTTCTTC
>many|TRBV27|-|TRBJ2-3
CASSLVFGDTQYF
TGTGCCAGCAGCCTAGTATTCGGCGATACGCAGTATTTT
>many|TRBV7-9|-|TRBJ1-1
CASSLSDTGEAFF
TGTGCCAGCAGCCTCTCGGACACGGGGGAAGCTTTCTTT
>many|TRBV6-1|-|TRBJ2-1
CASSEFGSNNEQFF
TGTGCCAGCAGTGAATTCGGCAGCAACAATGAGCAGTTCTTC
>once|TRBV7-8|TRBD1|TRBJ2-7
CASSPTGGTYNEQYF
TGTGCCAGCAGCCCGACAGGGGGTACCTACAACGAGCAGTACTTC
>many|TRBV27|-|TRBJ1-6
CASSYGYSYNSPLHF
TGTGCCAGCAGTTATGGGTACTCCTATAATTCACCCCTCCACTTT
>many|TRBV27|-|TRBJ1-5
CASSLVAKNQPQHF
TGTGCCAGCAGTTTGGTGGCGAAAAATCAGCCCCAGCATTTT
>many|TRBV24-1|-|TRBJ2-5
CATSVNQETQYF
TGTGCCACCAGTGTTAATCAGGAGACCCAGTACTTC
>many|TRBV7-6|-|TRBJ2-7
CASSYDGGYEQYF
TGTGCCAGCAGCTACGACGGGGGATACGAGCAGTACTTC
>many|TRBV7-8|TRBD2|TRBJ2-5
CASSLISGGYQETQYF
TGTGCCAGCAGCTTAATTAGCGGGGGGTACCAAGAGACCCAGTACTTC
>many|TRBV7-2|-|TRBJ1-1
CASSASGNTEAFF
TGTGCCAGCAGTGCATCGGGCAACACTGAAGCTTTCTTT
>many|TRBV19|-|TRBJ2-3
CASSISRSSDGKDTQYF
TGTGCCAGTAGTATAAGTAGGTCGTCGGACGGGAAGGATACGCAGTATTTT
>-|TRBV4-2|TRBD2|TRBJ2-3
CASSPYSGGTDTQYF
TGTGCCAGCAGCCCCTATAGCGGGGGTACAGATACGCAGTATTTT
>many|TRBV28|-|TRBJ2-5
CASSLPGGKTQYF
TGTGCCAGCAGTTTACCAGGGGGGAAGACCCAGTACTTC
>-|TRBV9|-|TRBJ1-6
CASSARGAENSPLHF
TGTGCCAGCAGCGCACGGGGGGCCGAGAATTCACCCCTCCACTTT
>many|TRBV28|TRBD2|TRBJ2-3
CASSSYLAGGYTDTQYF
TGTGCCAGCAGTTCTTACCTAGCGGGGGGCTACACAGATACGCAGTATTTT